The table lists the clone carrying this T cell receptor beta chain with a count of one. The antigen is unknown. 13 Jbeta primers and 60 Vbeta primers were used for the PCR. In the original analysis: Later analysis identified tens of millions of unique TCR beta chains, roughly 11 million shared. TCRdb's copy holds only in-frame clones and misses some; the assay was immunoSEQ multiplex PCR. That table furnishes V, J and clone size, whereas the DNA furnished D and trimming. The sample has about 180,000 clones, around three quarters seen once. Trimming removed 4 bases from V and 1 base from J, with 16 bases in between. The CDR3 contains 16 residues. Germline CDR1 is LGHNA and CDR2 is YSLEER. This sample is part of a study of cytomegalovirus exposure and HLA in healthy donors. Study conclusions and caveats: For most TCR sequences rarity was the rule, although some public TCRs occurred in many donors. HLA restriction was apparent for most CMV-associated TCR beta chains in a later analysis. Near-uniform donor sequencing depth was presumed by presence/absence analyses.

The genes are TRBV4-3 and TRBJ1-1; maybe TRBD1 (5 bases). The clonotype originates from a woman aged 30 to 39 in good health and CMV-seropositive. The source material was PBMCs. The CDR3 loop reads CASSPDNRRENTEAFF. In nucleotides, the CDR3 is TGCGCCAGCAGCCCCGACAACAGGAGGGAGAACACTGAAGCTTTCTTT.